This entry describes one T cell receptor (beta chain). No antigen is known for it. Original handling: Differences in CDR3 between clinicopathological groups were drawn on to build a classifier intended to discriminate distant-metastatic papillary thyroid cancer patients. TCRdb re-processed the PCR reads through MiXCR. None of the V and J calls come from the authors' own analysis; TCRdb made them. The table lists 25,000 to 30,000 clones, around 25% of them singletons. The data were taken from a study of metastatic and nonmetastatic thyroid tumors. Across the study: Patients with malignant and benign thyroid disease provided blood and tumor or nodule tissue, whose repertoires were compared. Study-wide points: Significantly higher TCR beta diversity was reportedly seen in malignant thyroid tumors than benign nodules, in blood and tumor.

Thyroid surgery took place with no prior treatment in any patient. The CDR3 extends over 18 amino acids. CDR1 SGHTA and CDR2 FQGTGA come from the germline V gene. The V gene end was trimmed by 3 bases and the J gene end by 4 bases; junction bases not matched to a gene: 11. This TCR was sampled from a female donor with papillary thyroid cancer or a benign thyroid nodule (not recorded which). Some clones in this sample may be carry-over from other donors' samples. Sample: blood. The V and J genes are TRBV7-3 and TRBJ2-1; TRBD2 matches 11 bases. Here the CDR3 reads CASSFTSPGTSGYNEQFF. CDR3 bases: TGTGCCAGCAGCTTCACTTCGCCAGGGACTAGCGGATACAATGAGCAGTTCTTC.